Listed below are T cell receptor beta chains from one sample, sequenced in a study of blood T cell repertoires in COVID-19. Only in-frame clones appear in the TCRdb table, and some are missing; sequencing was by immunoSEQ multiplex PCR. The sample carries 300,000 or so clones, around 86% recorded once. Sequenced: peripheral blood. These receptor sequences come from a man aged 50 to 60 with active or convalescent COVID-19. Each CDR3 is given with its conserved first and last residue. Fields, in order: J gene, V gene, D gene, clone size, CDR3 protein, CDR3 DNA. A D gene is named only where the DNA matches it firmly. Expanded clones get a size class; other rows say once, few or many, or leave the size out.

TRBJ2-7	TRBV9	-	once	CASSPTVRYYVEQYF	TGTGCCAGCAGCCCCACGGTTCGTTACTACGTGGAGCAGTACTTC
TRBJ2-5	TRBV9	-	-	CASSPGDGSQETQYF	TGTGCCAGCAGCCCGGGGGACGGGAGCCAAGAGACCCAGTACTTC
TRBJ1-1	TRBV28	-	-	CASSLTGGDEAFF	TGTGCCAGCAGTTTAACGGGGGGGGATGAAGCTTTCTTT
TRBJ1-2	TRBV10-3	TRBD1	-	CAIRPSNRGIDYGYTF	TGTGCCATCAGGCCTTCGAACAGGGGTATTGACTATGGCTACACCTTC
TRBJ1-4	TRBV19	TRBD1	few	CASSLYSTGGNEKLFF	TGTGCCAGTAGTCTTTACTCGACAGGGGGTAATGAAAAACTGTTTTTT
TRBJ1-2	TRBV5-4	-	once	CASSLRGAGGNGYTF	TGTGCCAGCAGCTTGCGAGGGGCCGGGGGTAATGGCTACACCTTC
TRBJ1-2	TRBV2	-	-	CASSEVQSYGYTF	TGTGCCAGCAGTGAAGTGCAGTCCTATGGCTACACCTTC
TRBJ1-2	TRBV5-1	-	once	CASRVSGDYGYTF	TGCGCCAGCAGGGTTTCAGGGGACTATGGCTACACCTTC
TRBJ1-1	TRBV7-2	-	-	CASSSPRSPGTEAFF	TGTGCCAGCAGCTCCCCGCGGTCCCCGGGAACTGAAGCTTTCTTT
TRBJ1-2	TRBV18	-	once	CASSPPSNYGYTF	TGTGCCAGCTCACCACCGTCGAACTATGGCTACACCTTC
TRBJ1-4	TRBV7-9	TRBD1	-	CASSRTGGNEKLFF	TGTGCCAGCAGCCGGACAGGGGGTAATGAAAAACTGTTTTTT
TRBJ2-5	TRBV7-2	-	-	CASSLNQIQETQYF	TGTGCCAGCAGCTTAAATCAGATCCAAGAGACCCAGTACTTC
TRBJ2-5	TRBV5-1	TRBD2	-	CASSQGLAGAGETQYF	TGCGCCAGCAGCCAGGGACTAGCGGGAGCGGGGGAGACCCAGTACTTC
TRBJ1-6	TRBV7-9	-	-	CASSLAGLYNSPLHF	TGTGCCAGCAGCTTAGCGGGGCTGTATAATTCACCCCTCCACTTT